The 16 T cell receptor beta chains in this list originate from one sample, sequenced in a study of cytomegalovirus exposure and HLA in healthy donors. 60 Vbeta and 13 Jbeta primers were used in PCR. Measured with immunoSEQ multiplex PCR; TCRdb has only the in-frame clones, and not every one. Found here are approximately 52,000 clones; the top ten clones hold approximately 9%. Sequenced: PBMCs. The origin of the receptors is a man aged 50-60 years in good health and CMV-seropositive.

The gene calls are TRBV4-2 and TRBJ2-5; maybe TRBD1 (5 bases). V gave up 0 bases and J gave up 2 bases, with 10 bases separating them. This CDR3 region has 15 residues. Germline lookup yields CDR1 LGHNA and CDR2 YNFKEQ. In nucleotides, the CDR3 is TGTGCCAGCAGCCAAGATTCTGCAGGGCAAGAGACCCAGTACTTC. Amino acid sequence: CASSQDSAGQETQYF.

The chain employs TRBV6-1 and TRBJ1-1, with 8 bases lining up with TRBD1. Germline V lookup: CDR1 MNHNS, CDR2 SASEGT. This CDR3 spans 14 amino acids. With V trimmed by 4 bases and J by 5 bases, 6 bases remained unmatched. CDR3 loop: CASSVGQGITEAFF. CDR3 nucleotides: TGTGCCAGCAGTGTAGGACAGGGCATTACTGAAGCTTTCTTT.

CDR3: CASSQVSRGRLDTEAFF. The DNA for the CDR3 is TGTGCCAGCAGCCAAGTTTCCAGGGGGCGGCTAGACACTGAAGCTTTCTTT. The genes are TRBV4-2 and TRBJ1-1; TRBD1 matches 8 bases. The V gene end was trimmed by 1 base and the J gene end by 3 bases; junction bases not matched to a gene: 10. The CDR3 contains 17 residues. Germline-derived CDR1 and CDR2 are LGHNA and YNFKEQ.

The J gene is TRBJ1-2, the V gene TRBV29-1; D might be TRBD1 (6 bases). Between the trimmed V and J ends, which lost 2 bases and 4 bases, there was a span of 14 bases. CDR3 length: 14 residues. Germline CDR1 reads SQVTM; CDR2 reads ANQGSEA. CDR3 amino acids: CSVESGHTGYGYTF. CDR3 coding DNA: TGCAGCGTTGAATCGGGACATACAGGCTATGGCTACACCTTC.

The chain carries TRBV4-2 and TRBJ2-1, with 8 nucleotides matching TRBD2. With 0 bases clipped from V and 6 bases from J, the junction kept 4 bases outside the gene matches. The CDR3 sequence is 15 residues long. Germline V CDR1 and CDR2: LGHNA, YNFKEQ. The CDR3, as DNA: TGTGCCAGCAGCCAAGAATTCGGGGGGGGCAATGAGCAGTTCTTC. Translation: CASSQEFGGGNEQFF.

The V gene is TRBV7-3, the J gene TRBJ1-6, with a weak D call TRBD1 (6 bases). Germline V gives CDR1 SGHTA, CDR2 FQGTGA. CDR3 length: 14 amino acids. Between the trimmed V and J ends, which lost 5 bases and 5 bases, there was a span of 10 bases. The CDR3 protein is CASSQGLDNSPLHF. DNA of the CDR3: TGTGCCAGCAGCCAGGGGCTAGATAATTCACCCCTCCACTTT.

This chain links TRBV18 with TRBJ1-2; weak D call: TRBD1 (6 bases). CDR1 and CDR2 (germline): KGHSH, LQKENI. The CDR3 sequence is 15 residues long. The ends were cut back, 3 bases at V and 0 bases at J, with 11 bases in the middle. CDR3 residues: CASSPGHPANYGYTF. The CDR3 DNA reads TGTGCCAGCTCACCGGGACATCCGGCTAACTATGGCTACACCTTC.

The chain carries TRBV19 and TRBJ2-7, with TRBD2 matching 10 bases. The V gene end was trimmed by 5 bases and the J gene end by 2 bases; junction bases not matched to a gene: 9. This CDR3 contains 16 residues. The germline V gene encodes CDR1 LNHDA and CDR2 SQIVND (reference sequence). The CDR3 nucleotides are TGTGCCAGTAGTTCCCCCGGGACTAGCGCTGCCTACGAGCAGTACTTC. Its protein is CASSSPGTSAAYEQYF.

The V call is TRBV6-5, the J call TRBJ1-6; 9 bases align to TRBD1. The germline gives CDR1 MNHEY, CDR2 SVGAGI. With 3 bases clipped from V and 9 bases from J, the junction kept 6 bases outside the gene matches. CDR3 length equals 15 residues. This CDR3 is CASSYSGQGSSPLHF. In DNA form, the CDR3 reads TGTGCCAGCAGTTATTCGGGACAGGGTTCTTCACCCCTCCACTTT.

The chain employs TRBV5-1 and TRBJ1-1, with a possible D match to TRBD1 (6 bases). The V end was cut by 2 bases, the J end by 0 bases, with 11 bases between. CDR1 is SGHRS, CDR2 YFSETQ, per germline. There are 15 residues in the CDR3. In nucleotides, the CDR3 is TGCGCCAGCAGCTTTACGGGACAATTGAACACTGAAGCTTTCTTT. Translation: CASSFTGQLNTEAFF.

The V gene is TRBV25-1, the J gene TRBJ2-1; 8 bases line up with TRBD2. The J segment lost 4 bases and the V segment lost 10 bases, leaving 9 bases of the junction unmatched. Germline V CDR1 and CDR2: MGHDK, SYGVNS. The CDR3 loop spans 14 amino acids. CDR3 protein: CATSLAGSYNEQFF. The CDR3 DNA is TGTGCCACCTCCTTAGCGGGGTCATACAATGAGCAGTTCTTC.

The J gene is TRBJ1-1, the V gene TRBV5-1, with D perhaps matching TRBD1 (6 bases). Germline assignment: CDR1 SGHRS and CDR2 YFSETQ. The CDR3 is 15 amino acids. The V gene lost 2 bases and the J gene lost 1 base, with 12 bases spanning the gap. The CDR3 DNA reads as TGCGCCAGCAGCTTTACGGGACAACCGAACACTGAAGCTTTCTTT. It translates to CASSFTGQPNTEAFF. The variable domain in full, with the rest retrieved from reference TRBV5-1 and TRBJ1-1, is KAGVTQTPRYLIKTRGQQVTLSCSPISGHRSVSWYQQTPGQGLQFLFEYFSETQRNKGNFPGRFSGRQFSNSRSEMNVSTLELGDSALYLCASSFTGQPNTEAFFGQGTRLTVV.

This chain links TRBV11-2 with TRBJ1-2, with D perhaps matching TRBD1 (5 bases). V was trimmed by 4 bases and J by 8 bases, leaving 11 bases between them. Germline CDR1 reads SGHAT; CDR2 reads FQNNGV. The CDR3 consists of 12 residues. The CDR3 DNA sequence: TGTGCCAGCAGCTCTAGCGGGGACGGCTACACCTTC. Amino acid sequence: CASSSSGDGYTF.

This clone is medium-sized by frequency. The chain has TRBV14 and TRBJ2-3, with TRBD2 identical over 8 bases. The CDR3 runs to 14 residues. The V and J ends lost 4 bases and 5 bases, in that order; junction bases with no gene match: 5. Germline loops: CDR1 SGHDN, CDR2 FVKESK. The CDR3 reads CASSRGLARDTQYF. CDR3 bases: TGTGCCAGCAGCCGCGGACTAGCCCGAGATACGCAGTATTTT.

This chain uses TRBV5-1 with TRBJ2-2, with 7 bases matching TRBD1. The CDR3 consists of 15 residues. Germline V gene sequence: CDR1 SGHRS, CDR2 YFSETQ. V shed 3 bases, J shed 0 bases, and the junction held 2 bases outside the gene matches. Here the CDR3 DNA reads TGCGCCAGCAGCTCGACAGGGCCGAACACCGGGGAGCTGTTTTTT. This gives the protein CASSSTGPNTGELFF.

This rearrangement joins TRBV5-1 to TRBJ1-2, with 7 bases matching TRBD1. Losses at the gene ends were 4 bases for V and 4 bases for J; bases not matched to a gene: 4. The germline V gene has CDR1 SGHRS and CDR2 YFSETQ. This CDR3 is built from 13 residues. The CDR3 reads CASSGTVGYGYTF. The DNA for the CDR3 is TGCGCCAGCAGCGGGACAGTCGGCTATGGCTACACCTTC.